The sequence of this T cell receptor beta chain was determined in a study of neurological immune-mediated disorders (dated by TCRdb to about 2019). Concerning the study at large: Of the 35 or so multiple sclerosis patients, about 31 had relapsing-remitting MS and 3 had secondary progressive MS. Peripheral blood TCR-beta repertoires from HTLV-I-associated myelopathy (HAM/TSP) patients, multiple sclerosis patients and healthy controls were compared by UMI-based sequencing. The approximately 110 TCR-beta libraries included longitudinal samples, technical triplicates and paired sorted CD4+ and CD8+ T-cell subsets alongside PBMC samples. The cohort included approximately 70 subjects: roughly 15 with HAM/TSP, roughly 34 with multiple sclerosis, and around 20 healthy controls. What the work shows at the level of the full study, not this receptor alone: TCR clonal expansion was highest in HAM/TSP patients and lowest in MS patients, with MS patients falling below even healthy controls. The MS cluster was not associated with any clinical or MRI features, and the authors stated that larger cohorts are needed. Expanded clones from different subjects shared no identical CDR3 amino acid sequences, which suggests that TCR-beta repertoires were private in all groups. In a phylogenetic analysis, the repertoires of 18 out of 34 MS patients fell into a single cluster of related CDR3 sequences, pointing to a possible signature at the repertoire level.

cDNA was synthesized by template-switch 5'RACE using a primer with a 10-nucleotide random unique molecular identifier that tagged each TCR transcript. Over 190 million TCR-beta sequences, covering 15-18 subjects, were produced in each sequencing run. The RNeasy kit was used for extraction of total RNA. The KAPA Real-time Library Amplification kit was used to amplify TCR-beta VDJ regions with primers targeting the TCR constant region and the 5'RACE anchor. A first PCR added sample indexes and Illumina adaptors, after which a second PCR increased the library yield. The roughly 650 bp TCR product was size-selected on a 2% E-gel SizeSelection system after Ampure bead purification. Library quality was checked on a Bioanalyzer, concentration was measured with Qubit, and libraries were quantified with the Kapa Library Quantification kit before pooling. Libraries were sequenced paired-end 2 x 150 bp on an Illumina HiSeq 2500. To increase sequence diversity, about 25-31% phiX was spiked into each library pool. Per the source publication's procedure: Quality-filtered reads were processed with the UMI-based MiGEC pipeline, and over 90% of raw TCR sequences were removed by the MiGEC pipeline during error correction. VDJ genes were aligned to IMGT germline references, and clonotypes were defined by unique CDR3 amino acid sequence plus V-J genes. Clonal expansion, Shannon diversity and CDR3 relatedness (CalcPairwiseDistances, ClusterSamples) were evaluated with VDJtools, and phylogenetic trees were built with CLCbio workbench. Clones with at least 8 unique UMIs were defined as expanded, with this threshold being based on coefficient-of-variation modelling across technical triplicates. In-frame beta chains were kept once TCRdb had trimmed the public reads at Q25 with fastp and called clones with MiXCR. Entries that share a CDR3 protein sequence are merged under the most common genes and DNA. The V and J calls here are based on TCRdb, not the publication. The sample includes around 70,000 distinct CDR3 sequences, with around 5% observed a single time. Roughly 2.8% of the sample belongs to the ten largest clones.

This clonotype was detected once. The target of this receptor is not known. No quality values exist for individual bases; no much larger clone is one base distant. A lone read gives weak evidence. V lost 5 bases and J lost 5 bases; the stretch between them is 20 bases long. Based on the germline V gene, the CDR1 and CDR2 sequences are SGHRS and YFSETQ. The CDR3 runs 15 residues from the cysteine to the phenylalanine. Solely the CDR3 DNA is kept, with 45 bases framed from the first base. Unsorted PBMC libraries were generated from 2 million PBMCs stored in RNAlater at -80 °C until RNA extraction. The multiple sclerosis patients were enrolled in a US clinical protocol that evaluated disease progression with magnetic resonance imaging. PBMCs were separated from peripheral blood using Ficoll-Hypaque density gradient centrifugation and then cryopreserved in liquid nitrogen.

This receptor was obtained from a woman aged 25 to 39 with multiple sclerosis. The sequenced sample consisted of PBMCs. The rearrangement joined TRBV5-1 to TRBJ2-7, with the D gene possibly TRBD1 or TRBD2, each one fitting 6 bases. The DNA sequence is given as TGCGCCAGCAGTCAGGAGGGACAAAGTGGGAACGAGCAGTACTTC. Translated, this gives CASSQEGQSGNEQYF.